A selection of T cell receptor beta chains follows, all from one sample in a study of T cells after posttransplantation cyclophosphamide. TCRdb keeps only in-frame clones here, not all; method: immunoSEQ multiplex PCR. This sample comprises some 5,000 clones, none seen once only. Source: PBMCs, taken after allogeneic stem cell transplant with posttransplant cyclophosphamide. These receptors were collected from a male patient in his sixties who received an allogeneic stem cell transplant from a related donor, was CMV-positive, and had no GVHD. Certain T cells may be donor cells from the graft. Each CDR3 is given with its conserved first and last residue. The D gene is left open where the match is weak. Size is omitted from some rows. Given values are once, few, many or a class for expanded clones.

V gene	D gene	J gene	clone size	CDR3 length	CDR3 protein	CDR3 DNA
TRBV7-9	-	TRBJ1-2	-	14	CASSIREGSYGYTF	TGTGCCAGCAGCATTAGGGAGGGATCCTATGGCTACACCTTC
TRBV28	TRBD2	TRBJ2-1	few	17	CASSLYRLAGGSYEQFF	TGTGCCAGCAGTTTATACCGACTAGCGGGGGGCAGCTATGAGCAGTTCTTC
TRBV6-6	TRBD1	TRBJ2-5	few	15	CASRSSDRVIETQYF	TGTGCCAGCAGATCCTCGGACAGGGTAATAGAGACCCAGTACTTC
TRBV30	-	TRBJ2-7	few	14	CAWSVPDISYEQYF	TGTGCCTGGAGTGTACCCGACATTTCCTACGAGCAGTACTTC
TRBV7-9	TRBD1	TRBJ2-5	few	16	CASSLTGAIQKETQYF	TGTGCCAGCAGCTTGACAGGGGCCATCCAAAAAGAGACCCAGTACTTC
TRBV5-1	TRBD1	TRBJ2-4	many	14	CASSLGQGANIQYF	TGCGCCAGCAGCTTGGGCCAGGGGGCAAACATTCAGTACTTC
TRBV6-1	-	TRBJ1-3	few	17	CASSATLAAISGNTIYF	TGTGCCAGCAGTGCCACACTCGCGGCCATCTCTGGAAACACCATATATTTT
TRBV5-1	-	TRBJ2-3	many	16	CASSLGYGGFTDTQYF	TGCGCCAGCAGCTTGGGGTACGGCGGATTCACAGATACGCAGTATTTT
TRBV6-1	-	TRBJ2-3	-	15	CASSERTEAADTQYF	TGTGCCAGCAGTGAGCGGACGGAGGCCGCAGATACGCAGTATTTT
TRBV27	TRBD2	TRBJ2-1	-	17	CASSPPPGLAGSHEQFF	TGTGCCAGCAGTCCTCCCCCGGGACTAGCGGGGAGTCATGAGCAGTTCTTC
TRBV7-8	TRBD1	TRBJ1-4	few	17	CASSLTWQGATNEKLFF	TGTGCCAGCAGCTTAACGTGGCAGGGGGCAACTAATGAAAAACTGTTTTTT
TRBV30	-	TRBJ1-5	many	13	CAWSLGGNQPQHF	TGTGCCTGGAGTCTAGGAGGCAATCAGCCCCAGCATTTT
TRBV5-6	-	TRBJ1-1	many	14	CASSHPSGRTEAFF	TGTGCCAGCAGCCATCCTTCCGGGAGGACTGAAGCTTTCTTT
TRBV6-5	-	TRBJ1-1	many	12	CASRGPGERTFF	TGTGCCAGCAGGGGACCAGGGGAGCGGACTTTCTTT
TRBV7-9	TRBD1	TRBJ1-6	many	12	CASSRQGAPLHF	TGTGCCAGCAGCAGACAGGGAGCACCCCTCCACTTT
TRBV5-1	TRBD1	TRBJ2-7	few	12	CASRLTGPEQYF	TGCGCCAGCAGGTTGACAGGGCCCGAGCAGTACTTC
TRBV5-1	TRBD2	TRBJ2-2	-	16	CASSQPLAANTGELFF	TGCGCCAGCAGCCAACCACTAGCGGCAAACACCGGGGAGCTGTTTTTT
TRBV27	-	TRBJ2-7	many	14	CASSYRSESYEQYF	TGTGCCAGCAGTTACCGTTCGGAGTCCTACGAGCAGTACTTC
TRBV28	TRBD1	TRBJ1-4	few	15	CASRGRTGAGEKLFF	TGTGCCAGCAGGGGTAGGACAGGGGCTGGGGAAAAACTGTTTTTT